This TCR beta chain derives from a study of T cells in localized non-small cell lung cancer. According to the study, adjacent lung free of atypia was obtained at least 2 cm from the tumor margin. This clone was seen a few times. Some clones are missing from TCRdb's copy, which holds only in-frame ones; the method was immunoSEQ multiplex PCR. The sample has 1,500 or so clones, approximately 20% seen once. The CDR3 runs 14 residues. With 3 bases clipped from V and 5 bases from J, the junction kept 5 bases outside the gene matches. Germline CDR1 reads LNHDA; CDR2 reads SQIVND (reference sequence). The sample here was normal lung tissue next to the tumor, taken before any cancer treatment. The chain employs TRBV19 and TRBJ2-7, with 9 nucleotides matching TRBD1. This sequence was found in a woman aged 40-70 years with stage I lung adenocarcinoma. CDR3 nucleotide sequence: TGTGCCAGTAGTATGGGACAGGGATCGGACGAGCAGTACTTC. Translating it yields CASSMGQGSDEQYF.